The 19 T cell receptor beta chains below were found in one sample sequenced in a study of blood T cell repertoires in COVID-19. The repertoire was sequenced with immunoSEQ multiplex PCR; TCRdb's copy has only in-frame clones and lacks some. The sample lists approximately 230,000 clones, around 89% occurring once. Sample: PBMCs or T cells enriched from blood (not recorded which). The origin of the receptors is a woman in her twenties or thirties who had recovered from COVID-19.

V is TRBV4-3 and J is TRBJ1-2; no reliable D call. The germline gives CDR1 LGHNA, CDR2 YSLEER. This CDR3 is built from 14 residues. V lost 3 bases, J lost 3 bases, and 11 bases lay in between. CDR3 sequence reads: CASSQQLADYGYTF. CDR3 bases: TGCGCCAGCAGCCAGCAGTTGGCGGACTATGGCTACACCTTC.

The chain couples TRBV28 to TRBJ1-2; 11 bases align to TRBD1. V shed 5 bases and J 4 bases; nucleotides not matched to a gene: 12. The CDR3 is made up of 17 amino acids. Germline values: CDR1 MDHEN, CDR2 SYDVKM. This CDR3 is CASSEPGTGGVLYGYTF. The CDR3 coding sequence is TGTGCCAGCAGTGAACCCGGGACAGGGGGTGTGCTCTATGGCTACACCTTC.

This clone was observed once. The chain uses TRBV4-1 and TRBJ1-2; D possibly corresponds to TRBD1 (5 bases). V lost 4 bases, J lost 2 bases, and 17 bases lay in between. The CDR3 contains 16 residues. The germline gives CDR1 MGHRA, CDR2 YSYEKL. The CDR3 DNA reads TGCGCCAGCAGCCCAGGGCGGGCAGCGGGGAACTATGGCTACACCTTC. Amino acids: CASSPGRAAGNYGYTF.

The chain has TRBV27 and TRBJ1-3; D unclear. Germline values: CDR1 MNHEY, CDR2 SMNVEV (reference sequence). Trimming pared 2 bases from V and 1 base from J, leaving 6 bases between. CDR3 length: 14 residues. In nucleotides, the CDR3 is TGTGCCAGCAGTTTAGGGCCATCTGGAAACACCATATATTTT. It codes for CASSLGPSGNTIYF.

V and J are TRBV18 and TRBJ2-7, with a possible D match to TRBD1 (5 bases). This CDR3 is 15 amino acids long. Per the germline V gene, CDR1 is KGHSH and CDR2 is LQKENI. Trimming took off 3 bases at V and 3 bases at J, with 15 bases between the two ends. Written as DNA, the CDR3 is TGTGCCAGCTCACCTCGGCCTACAGGAAACTACGAGCAGTACTTC. Protein: CASSPRPTGNYEQYF.

This clone came up once. The chain couples TRBV25-1 to TRBJ1-6; maybe TRBD1 (5 bases). Germline V lookup: CDR1 MGHDK, CDR2 SYGVNS. Trimming removed 4 bases from V and 12 bases from J, with 19 bases in between. This CDR3 comprises 15 residues. CDR3 sequence: CASSGGTQGLLPLHF. For the CDR3, the DNA is TGTGCCAGCAGTGGGGGGACTCAAGGCCTCCTACCCCTCCACTTT. Full variable domain (missing parts from reference TRBV25-1 and TRBJ1-6): EADIYQTPRYLVIGTGKKITLECSQTMGHDKMYWYQQDPGMELHLIHYSYGVNSTEKGDLSSESTVSRIRTEHFPLTLESARPSHTSQYLCASSGGTQGLLPLHFGNGTRLTVT.

The chain joins TRBV11-3 to TRBJ1-3; 7 bases are a match to TRBD1. Germline V gene sequence: CDR1 SGHNT, CDR2 YENEEA. The ends lost 3 bases at V and 1 base at J; junction bases unmatched: 9. This CDR3 is 17 amino acids long. Here the CDR3 reads CASSFSGQDGSGNTIYF. The CDR3 bases are TGTGCCAGCAGCTTCTCCGGACAGGATGGGTCTGGAAACACCATATATTTT. The whole variable domain, filled in from reference TRBV11-3 and TRBJ1-3, reads EAGVVQSPRYKIIEKKQPVAFWCNPISGHNTLYWYLQNLGQGPELLIRYENEEAVDDSQLPKDRFSAERLKGVDSTLKIQPAELGDSAVYLCASSFSGQDGSGNTIYFGEGSWLTVV.

The chain combines TRBV27 with TRBJ2-7; tentative D call: TRBD1 (5 bases). Trimming removed 3 bases from V and 0 bases from J, with 12 bases in between. The CDR3 consists of 15 residues. Germline CDR1 is MNHEY and CDR2 is SMNVEV (reference sequence). The CDR3 bases are TGTGCCAGCAGTTTCCGGCAGGGAATCTCCTACGAGCAGTACTTC. It translates to CASSFRQGISYEQYF.

The chain carries TRBV28 and TRBJ2-7; 7 bases are shared with TRBD1. Germline V gives CDR1 MDHEN, CDR2 SYDVKM. Trimming at V came to 5 bases and at J to 3 bases, leaving 13 bases not matched to a gene. The length of the CDR3 is 16 residues. CDR3 sequence (DNA): TGTGCCAGCAGTCAGGGACAGTCCCAAATCTTCTACGAGCAGTACTTC. Translated: CASSQGQSQIFYEQYF.

To note about this clone: Germline is not matched at one junction end, which may reflect a read error. The chain combines TRBV5-4 with TRBJ1-6, with a tentative D call TRBD1 (6 bases). Germline CDR1 is SGHNT and CDR2 is YYREEE (reference sequence). CDR3 size: 12 residues. CDR3 residues: CASSSNRGAVDF. The CDR3 DNA follows: TGTGCCAGCAGCTCGAACCGGGGGGCGGTGGACTTT. The full variable domain, its missing parts supplied by reference TRBV5-4 and TRBJ1-6, is ETGVTQSPTHLIKTRGQQVTLRCSSQSGHNTVSWYQQALGQGPQFIFQYYREEENGRGNFPPRFSGLQFPNYSSELNVNALELDDSALYLCASSSNRGAVDFGNGTRLTVT.

This clone was observed once. This sequence joins TRBV7-9 and TRBJ2-2; 7 bases map to TRBD1. The CDR3 consists of 16 residues. CDR1 SEHNR and CDR2 FQNEAQ come from the germline V gene (reference sequence). The J segment lost 5 bases and the V segment lost 5 bases, leaving 11 bases of the junction unmatched. The CDR3 bases are TGTGCCAGCAGCCTCAGTTTGACAGGGTTGACCGGGGAGCTGTTTTTT. This translates into CASSLSLTGLTGELFF.

This clone was detected once. Other DNA sequences in this sample translate to the same CDR3. V is TRBV27 and J is TRBJ1-1, with D perhaps matching TRBD1 (5 bases). The ends were cut back, 2 bases at V and 1 base at J, with 5 bases in the middle. The CDR3 totals 13 residues. Per the germline V gene, CDR1 is MNHEY and CDR2 is SMNVEV (reference sequence). The CDR3 loop is CASSLGQNTEAFF. DNA for the CDR3: TGTGCCAGCAGTTTAGGACAGAACACTGAAGCTTTCTTT.

This chain uses TRBV7-6 with TRBJ2-1; 14 nucleotides agree with TRBD2. V lost 5 bases, J lost 2 bases, and 2 bases stayed unmatched. The CDR3 totals 16 residues. Germline V gene sequence: CDR1 SGHVS, CDR2 FNYEAQ. CDR3 sequence reads: CASSQTSGRAYNEQFF. CDR3 bases: TGTGCCAGCAGCCAGACTAGCGGGAGGGCCTACAATGAGCAGTTCTTC.

This chain joins TRBV6-1 and TRBJ2-7, with a tentative D call TRBD2 (5 bases). V lost 0 bases and J lost 8, with 11 bases in between. The CDR3 is 13 amino acids. Germline CDR1 and CDR2: MNHNS and SASEGT. CDR3 amino acids: CASSEAPRGQQYF. CDR3 bases: TGTGCCAGCAGTGAAGCCCCTAGAGGGCAGCAGTACTTC.

V and J are TRBV7-2 and TRBJ2-5, with D hard to call. This CDR3 has 16 amino acids. V was clipped by 5 bases and J by 3 bases, with 19 bases between them. Germline CDR1 is SGHTA and CDR2 is FQGNSA. The CDR3 DNA follows: TGTGCCAGCAGCGCCATCCCCGGGTTTACTAAAGAGACCCAGTACTTC. The encoded protein is CASSAIPGFTKETQYF.

The chain couples TRBV20-1 to TRBJ1-2; D is perhaps TRBD1 (5 bases). Trimming shortened V by 5 bases and J by 8 bases, and 12 bases separated the two germline ends. There are 11 residues in the CDR3. CDR1 and CDR2 from the germline V gene are DFQATT and SNEGSKA (reference sequence). Written as DNA, the CDR3 is TGCAGTGCTGGGGGGATGGTAGGCTACACCTTC. It translates to CSAGGMVGYTF.

The rearrangement links TRBV7-2 to TRBJ2-3; possible D gene TRBD2, 6 bases. The ends were cut back, 5 bases at V and 2 bases at J, with 11 bases in the middle. Per the germline V gene, CDR1 is SGHTA and CDR2 is FQGNSA. This CDR3 is built from 14 residues. The CDR3 spells CASSRGLVTDTQYF. DNA of the CDR3: TGTGCCAGCAGCAGGGGACTTGTCACAGATACGCAGTATTTT.

This clone has a count of ten or more. CDR3 protein: CASSYSGQGEYEQYF. The CDR3 DNA reads as TGTGCCAGCAGTTACTCGGGCCAGGGGGAATACGAGCAGTACTTC. V gene TRBV6-5 combines with J gene TRBJ2-7, with 7 bases fitting TRBD1. CDR1 is MNHEY, CDR2 SVGAGI, per germline. V gave up 0 bases and J gave up 4 bases; unmatched junction bases: 6. This CDR3 contains 15 residues.

This clone was seen more than once but under ten times. V gene TRBV28 combines with J gene TRBJ1-1, with D maybe TRBD1 (5 bases). Germline CDR1 MDHEN, CDR2 SYDVKM. This CDR3 is 20 amino acids long. V was trimmed by 2 bases and J by 0 bases, leaving 25 bases between them. CDR3 residues: CASSLIGGVGYRRLNTEAFF. DNA of the CDR3: TGTGCCAGCAGTTTAATAGGAGGGGTCGGCTACCGAAGACTGAACACTGAAGCTTTCTTT.